Sequencing of this TCR beta chain was carried out in a study of vaccination and CD4 T cells after COVID-19. Study in general: Convalescent patients gave post-COVID blood a median approximately 100 days post-diagnosis, range 35 to 161.

Study-level findings and limits: Post-infection sampling omitted early timepoints and covered relatively few convalescent patients.

In this sample, this clonotype turned up a few times. What it recognizes is unknown. Sequence data for DNA of cultured CD4+ T cells were generated by the Oncomine TCR Beta short-read assay. TCRdb fed the PCR reads into MiXCR, producing one record per CDR3 protein. The sample consists of fewer than 13,000 distinct CDR3 sequences, over 45% of them appearing once. Treatment denoted: approximately nine-day PBMC culture with coronavirus spike peptide pools or control peptides (ViraFEST assay). TCR sequencing followed the expansion of antigen-specific T cells with peptide pools in ViraFEST. With fresh IL-2 medium, half the medium was replaced on days 3 and 7. What was sequenced was CD4+ T cells from blood, cultured in vitro. The sequence came from a human donor who had recovered from COVID-19.

The CDR3 sequence: CATEVGTGGNQPQHF. The CDR3 DNA follows: TGTGCCACTGAAGTCGGGACAGGGGGTAATCAGCCCCAGCATTTT. V and J are TRBV19 and TRBJ1-5; 11 nucleotides line up with TRBD1. CDR3 length: 15 amino acids. V dropped 10 bases and J dropped 4; count of bases not matched to a gene: 9. CDR1 is LNHDA and CDR2 is SQIVND in the germline V gene (reference sequence).